This T cell receptor beta chain was captured by sequencing in a study of T cells in Graves' hyperthyroidism and ophthalmopathy. Study-level points and caveats: Blood held most thyroid clonotypes expanded above 0.001 frequency. The authors' 13 V-J model separated ophthalmopathy from stable hyperthyroidism.

Exclusion criteria comprised uncontrolled infection, other autoimmune disease, pregnancy or lactation. Diagnoses rested on clinical symptoms, serum thyroxine and TRAb, thyroid ultrasound and orbital computed tomography. Amplified TCR beta CDR3 regions derived from RNA transcripts. TCR CDR3 regions were first amplified by RT-PCR with HTBI primers. TCRdb independently ran MiXCR on the multiplex PCR reads; one entry per CDR3 protein. Among fewer than 700,000 distinct CDR3 sequences listed, around 15% were seen once. The germline V and J ends were trimmed by 3 bases and 4 bases, with 9 bases remaining between them. Germline V CDR1 and CDR2: SQVTM, ANQGSEA. The CDR3 has 12 residues. This clonotype was seen at least ten times. Its matching antigen is unknown.

Sequenced material: blood. This chain links TRBV29-1 with TRBJ1-1; D is undetermined. This receptor was identified in a woman aged 25 to 39 with Graves' hyperthyroidism. CDR3 in DNA: TGCAGCGTTGATACGGGATTCACTGAAGCTTTCTTT. Translating gives CSVDTGFTEAFF.